One and the same sample provided the 16 T cell receptor beta chains below, sequenced in a study of cytomegalovirus exposure and HLA in healthy donors. This PCR relied on a set of 60 Vbeta primers and 13 Jbeta primers. Only in-frame clones appear in the TCRdb table, and some are missing; sequencing was by immunoSEQ multiplex PCR. The table lists around 140,000 clones, 80% to 90% of them singletons, with 4% to 6.5% in the top ten. Sequences were obtained from PBMCs. These receptors originate from a woman in her thirties in good health and CMV-seronegative.

This clone appeared once. CDR3 in DNA: TGTGCCAGCAGCTGGGGCAGGGGAGAGGGGAAGGAGACCCAGTACTTC. Translation: CASSWGRGEGKETQYF. This chain connects TRBV5-4 to TRBJ2-5, with a tentative D call TRBD1 (6 bases). Trimming removed 3 bases at V and 5 bases at J, with 20 bases between. Germline values: CDR1 SGHNT, CDR2 YYREEE (reference sequence). CDR3 length: 16 amino acids.

The gene calls are TRBV29-1 and TRBJ1-5, with 7 bases matching TRBD1. V was pared by 5 bases and J by 6 bases, with 13 bases of the junction left unmatched. CDR1 is SQVTM, CDR2 ANQGSEA, per germline. The CDR3 contains 15 residues. CDR3: CSVSVEQGLGQPQHF. CDR3 coding DNA: TGCAGCGTTTCGGTCGAACAGGGGCTGGGTCAGCCCCAGCATTTT.

The genes are TRBV5-1 and TRBJ2-3; D gene uncertain. Germline CDR1 SGHRS, CDR2 YFSETQ. The V end was cut by 0 bases, the J end by 5 bases, with 13 bases between. CDR3 size: 15 residues. The CDR3 reads CASSLGLRRQDTQYF. In nucleotides, the CDR3 is TGCGCCAGCAGCTTGGGATTGAGGCGGCAAGATACGCAGTATTTT.

This sequence joins TRBV2 and TRBJ2-7; D may be TRBD2 (6 bases). From germline, CDR1 is SNHLY and CDR2 FYNNEI. The CDR3 covers 12 residues. The ends were cut back, 11 bases at V and 1 base at J, with 12 bases in the middle. CDR3 amino acids: CAGLARSYEQYF. The CDR3 region has the DNA TGTGCCGGGCTAGCGCGATCCTACGAGCAGTACTTC.

V and J are TRBV25-1 and TRBJ1-2; D perhaps matches TRBD1 (6 bases). The V end was cut by 3 bases, the J end by 4 bases, with 15 bases between. The CDR3 has 15 amino acids. The germline V gene encodes CDR1 MGHDK and CDR2 SYGVNS. The CDR3 DNA reads TGTGCCAGCAGTGACTATACAGGGCACATCTATGGCTACACCTTC. It encodes CASSDYTGHIYGYTF.

The rearrangement uses TRBV4-3 and TRBJ2-1, with a tentative D call TRBD2 (6 bases). Germline loops: CDR1 LGHNA, CDR2 YSLEER. This CDR3 has 15 residues. V lost 1 base and J lost 5, with 12 bases in between. The CDR3 region has the DNA TGCGCCAGCAGCCAAGTTGGGGGGATCCACAATGAGCAGTTCTTC. Amino acid sequence: CASSQVGGIHNEQFF.

This clone has only one observation. The chain links TRBV4-1 to TRBJ2-1; 10 positions match TRBD2. The trim removed 1 base at V and 3 bases at J, leaving 6 bases unmatched. The CDR3 spans 17 residues. Looked up from germline, CDR1 is MGHRA and CDR2 is YSYEKL. This CDR3 is CASSQGSLAGVYNEQFF. CDR3 DNA sequence: TGCGCCAGCAGCCAAGGGTCCCTAGCGGGAGTCTACAATGAGCAGTTCTTC.

The DNA for the CDR3 is TGTGCCTGCCAAGGGGGGGGTGGCTACACCTTC. It encodes CACQGGGGYTF. This sequence joins TRBV30 and TRBJ1-2, with D tentatively TRBD1 (6 bases). The V end lost 6 bases, the J end lost 7 bases, and 12 bases lay between the germline ends. Germline V gene sequence: CDR1 GTSNPN, CDR2 SVGIG (reference sequence). The CDR3 has 11 amino acids.

The chain recombines TRBV9 with TRBJ1-3; possible D gene TRBD1, 5 bases. Germline-derived CDR1 and CDR2 are SGDLS and YYNGEE. The CDR3 loop spans 15 amino acids. Trimming took off 1 base at V and 4 bases at J, with 12 bases between the two ends. DNA for the CDR3: TGTGCCAGCAGCGTACAGGGAACTTCAGGAAACACCATATATTTT. This sequence encodes CASSVQGTSGNTIYF.

This clone was seen just once. V gene TRBV19 combines with J gene TRBJ1-1; D possibly corresponds to TRBD1 (5 bases). CDR1 is LNHDA, CDR2 SQIVND, per germline (reference sequence). The CDR3 sequence is 14 residues long. V lost 3 bases, J lost 3 bases, and 11 bases lay in between. This CDR3 reads CASSIPGMDTEAFF. CDR3 nucleotides: TGTGCCAGTAGTATTCCAGGGATGGACACTGAAGCTTTCTTT. Combining the CDR3 with reference TRBV19 and TRBJ1-1 gives the whole variable domain DGGITQSPKYLFRKEGQNVTLSCEQNLNHDAMYWYRQDPGQGLRLIYYSQIVNDFQKGDIAEGYSVSREKKESFPLTVTSAQKNPTAFYLCASSIPGMDTEAFFGQGTRLTVV.

The chain has TRBV7-2 and TRBJ2-3; D perhaps matches TRBD1 (5 bases). The CDR3 has 15 amino acids. Germline V gene sequence: CDR1 SGHTA, CDR2 FQGNSA. Trimming cost V 3 bases and J 0 bases, with 10 bases left between them. The CDR3 DNA reads TGTGCCAGCAGCTTTGCAGGGCTGAGCACAGATACGCAGTATTTT. It encodes CASSFAGLSTDTQYF.

The rearrangement uses TRBV18 and TRBJ2-3; D perhaps matches TRBD1 (6 bases). The germline V gene encodes CDR1 KGHSH and CDR2 LQKENI. CDR3 size: 16 residues. V gave up 3 bases and J gave up 1 base, with 14 bases separating them. CDR3 nucleotide sequence: TGTGCCAGCTCACCGTCTAGACAGGTCGGCACAGATACGCAGTATTTT. Translating gives CASSPSRQVGTDTQYF.

This CDR3 is CASSEVRGSYGYTF. CDR3 DNA sequence: TGTGCCAGCAGTGAAGTCCGGGGTAGCTATGGCTACACCTTC. The chain links TRBV6-1 to TRBJ1-2; no clear D gene. The CDR3 sequence is 14 residues long. Per germline, CDR1 MNHNS and CDR2 SASEGT. V lost 1 base, J lost 4 bases, and 10 bases lay in between.

This chain uses TRBV7-8 with TRBJ1-5; 9 nucleotides agree with TRBD1. Looked up from germline, CDR1 is SGHVS and CDR2 is FQNEAQ. CDR3 length: 20 amino acids. The junction had 18 bases not matched to a gene; V was cut back by 4 bases and J by 2 bases. CDR3 residues: CASSYIGALTGGKGNQPQHF. The CDR3 bases are TGTGCCAGCAGCTATATCGGAGCCCTCACAGGGGGCAAGGGCAATCAGCCCCAGCATTTT.

This rearrangement joins TRBV15 to TRBJ2-2; 9 positions agree with TRBD1. Germline V lookup: CDR1 LNHNV, CDR2 YYDKDF (reference sequence). The V gene end was trimmed by 4 bases and the J gene end by 2 bases; junction bases not matched to a gene: 5. The CDR3 runs to 16 residues. The CDR3 coding sequence is TGTGCCACCAGCAACAGACAGGGGGGCAACACCGGGGAGCTGTTTTTT. Its protein product is CATSNRQGGNTGELFF.

V gene TRBV6-5 combines with J gene TRBJ1-2, with D possibly TRBD1 on 5 matching bases. The CDR3 extends over 16 amino acids. Trimming left V 0 bases short and J 7 bases short, with 18 bases between. Germline loops: CDR1 MNHEY, CDR2 SVGAGI. Here the CDR3 reads CASSYSGGVPRFGYTF. The CDR3 nucleotides read TGTGCCAGCAGTTACTCGGGGGGGGTGCCCCGGTTTGGCTACACCTTC.